A selection of T cell receptor beta chains follows, all from one sample in a study of T-cell memory formation after mild COVID-19. A single record per CDR3 protein comes from TCRdb applying MiXCR to the 5' RACE reads. The table lists about 350,000 distinct CDR3 sequences, approximately 15% of them singletons. The sequenced sample was PBMCs or a T cell subset sorted from them (not recorded which). These receptors came from a man between 18 and 35 years old who had mild COVID-19 (a few samples of this study predate the infection). Cell type and time point are not known. CDR3s include the opening cysteine and the closing phenylalanine or tryptophan. A D gene is named only where the DNA matches it firmly. The size field is filled for only some rows; it gives once, few, many or a size class.

d_gene: TRBD1
v_gene: TRBV4-1
abundance: NA
j_gene: TRBJ1-2
CDR3nt: TGCGCCAGCAGCCAAGCCCCAGGACAGGGTTACTACACCTTC
CDR3aa: CASSQAPGQGYYTF

d_gene: NA
v_gene: TRBV7-9
abundance: NA
j_gene: TRBJ1-2
CDR3nt: TGTGCCAGCAGCCCTAATCCAGGAAACTATGGCTACACCTTC
CDR3aa: CASSPNPGNYGYTF

d_gene: NA
v_gene: TRBV20-1
abundance: NA
j_gene: TRBJ2-5
CDR3nt: TGCAGTGCTCGAGCTGGACCCCAGACCCAGTACTTC
CDR3aa: CSARAGPQTQYF

d_gene: TRBD1
v_gene: TRBV18
abundance: few
j_gene: TRBJ2-7
CDR3nt: TGTGCCAGCTCACCCGGGACAGGGGCTACCTACGAGCAGTACTTC
CDR3aa: CASSPGTGATYEQYF

d_gene: TRBD2
v_gene: TRBV20-1
abundance: NA
j_gene: TRBJ2-1
CDR3nt: TGCAGCCCGGGGCGGGGGACCTACAATGAGCAGTTCTTC
CDR3aa: CSPGRGTYNEQFF

d_gene: NA
v_gene: TRBV7-2
abundance: many
j_gene: TRBJ1-5
CDR3nt: TGTGCCAGCAGCTTAACTCCCTGGGGTCAGCCCCAGCATTTT
CDR3aa: CASSLTPWGQPQHF

d_gene: NA
v_gene: TRBV6-2/TRBV6-3
abundance: NA
j_gene: TRBJ1-1
CDR3nt: TGTGCCAGCAGTTACGAGGGGAGGACTGAAGCTTTCTTT
CDR3aa: CASSYEGRTEAFF

d_gene: NA
v_gene: TRBV25-1
abundance: many
j_gene: TRBJ2-7
CDR3nt: TGTGCCAGCAGTGAATTCTCCCCGGCGTCCGAGCAGTACTTC
CDR3aa: CASSEFSPASEQYF

d_gene: NA
v_gene: TRBV18
abundance: few
j_gene: TRBJ1-3
CDR3nt: TGTGCCAGCTCACGGGGGACTGGAAACACCATATATTTT
CDR3aa: CASSRGTGNTIYF

d_gene: TRBD2
v_gene: TRBV2
abundance: NA
j_gene: TRBJ2-1
CDR3nt: TGTGCCAGCGCATGGCGGGGGGCGGGGGTTGAGCAGTTCTTC
CDR3aa: CASAWRGAGVEQFF

d_gene: NA
v_gene: TRBV6-2/TRBV6-3
abundance: few
j_gene: TRBJ1-1
CDR3nt: TGTGCCAGCAGTTACGCGAACACTGAAGCTTTCTTT
CDR3aa: CASSYANTEAFF

d_gene: NA
v_gene: TRBV7-9
abundance: NA
j_gene: TRBJ1-1
CDR3nt: TGTGCCAGCAGCAGACTGAACACTGAAGCTTTCTTT
CDR3aa: CASSRLNTEAFF

d_gene: NA
v_gene: TRBV6-9
abundance: NA
j_gene: TRBJ1-1
CDR3nt: TGTGCCAGCAGTTATATGTCAGTCTTT
CDR3aa: CASSYMSVF

d_gene: NA
v_gene: TRBV20-1
abundance: NA
j_gene: TRBJ2-1
CDR3nt: TGCAGTGCTAGGAAACCTCGGGACCCCAGATCCTACAATGAGCAGTTCTTC
CDR3aa: CSARKPRDPRSYNEQFF

d_gene: TRBD1
v_gene: TRBV7-2
abundance: many
j_gene: TRBJ2-1
CDR3nt: TGTGCCAGCAGCTTAACCGGACAGGGGGCGTACAATGAGCAGTTCTTC
CDR3aa: CASSLTGQGAYNEQFF

d_gene: NA
v_gene: TRBV20-1
abundance: few
j_gene: TRBJ2-3
CDR3nt: TGCAGTGCTAGATTAATTGGGACAGATACGCAGTATTTT
CDR3aa: CSARLIGTDTQYF